The 10 T cell receptor beta chains below all came from one sample that was sequenced in a study of blood T cell repertoires in COVID-19. Method: immunoSEQ multiplex PCR; TCRdb's copy keeps in-frame clones and lacks some. The sample has 55,000 to 75,000 clones; about three quarters are singletons. Specimen: peripheral blood. The receptors derive from a woman aged 70-85 years with acute or convalescent COVID-19.

The V call is TRBV29-1, the J call TRBJ2-7, with 9 bases lining up with TRBD1. The CDR3 has 14 amino acids. J gave up 4 bases and V 6 bases, and 10 bases lay outside the gene matches. CDR1 SQVTM and CDR2 ANQGSEA come from the germline V gene. The CDR3 protein is CSVAAGTGLYEQYF. DNA of the CDR3: TGCAGCGTAGCCGCCGGGACAGGGTTATACGAGCAGTACTTC.

The chain employs TRBV14 and TRBJ1-4; 8 bases map to TRBD1. The germline V gene encodes CDR1 SGHDN and CDR2 FVKESK. The CDR3 covers 15 residues. Trimming took 5 bases from V and 7 from J; bases not matched to a gene: 9. This CDR3 reads CASSSSGQGGEKLFF. The CDR3 bases are TGTGCCAGCAGCTCTAGTGGACAGGGTGGTGAAAAACTGTTTTTT.

V is TRBV9 and J is TRBJ2-2; TRBD1 is a possible D gene (7 bases). The CDR3 is made up of 15 amino acids. The V and J ends lost 0 bases and 5 bases respectively, with 11 bases between them. Germline V gives CDR1 SGDLS, CDR2 YYNGEE. In nucleotides, the CDR3 is TGTGCCAGCAGCGTAGAGGCAGGGGGGACCGGGGAGCTGTTTTTT. Translation: CASSVEAGGTGELFF.

The chain is built from TRBV7-3 and TRBJ2-3; 9 bases fit TRBD2. This CDR3 region has 15 residues. V trimming: 5 bases; J trimming: 5 bases; junction bases outside the gene matches: 8. CDR1 SGHTA and CDR2 FQGTGA come from the germline V gene. The DNA of the CDR3 is TGTGCCAGCAGCGATAGCGGGAGTCAGGGAGATACGCAGTATTTT. It translates to CASSDSGSQGDTQYF.

The V gene is TRBV7-9, the J gene TRBJ1-2, with D hard to call. Germline-derived CDR1 and CDR2 are SEHNR and FQNEAQ (reference sequence). The V end lost 6 bases, the J end lost 6 bases, and 14 bases lay between the germline ends. This CDR3 has 13 residues. The CDR3 loop is CASSYQHSDGYTF. The CDR3 bases are TGTGCCAGCAGTTATCAACACAGTGATGGCTACACCTTC. The complete variable domain, with remaining parts taken from reference TRBV7-9 and TRBJ1-2, reads DTGVSQNPRHKITKRGQNVTFRCDPISEHNRLYWYRQTLGQGPEFLTYFQNEAQLEKSRLLSDRFSAERPKGSFSTLEIQRTEQGDSAMYLCASSYQHSDGYTFGSGTRLTVV.

The chain combines TRBV5-4 with TRBJ1-1; D not certain. The CDR3 totals 14 residues. The ends were cut back, 1 base at V and 0 bases at J, with 7 bases in the middle. Germline assignment: CDR1 SGHNT and CDR2 YYREEE (reference sequence). CDR3 amino acids: CASSLSQVNTEAFF. The DNA of the CDR3 is TGTGCCAGCAGCTTGTCTCAGGTGAACACTGAAGCTTTCTTT.

The chain is built from TRBV10-3 and TRBJ1-6; 12 bases align to TRBD1. Germline V gene data show CDR1 as ENHRY and CDR2 as SYGVKD. The ends lost 6 bases at V and 7 bases at J; junction bases unmatched: 4. The CDR3 is 15 amino acids. The CDR3 sequence is CAIRRDRGPNSPLHF. The CDR3, as DNA: TGTGCCATCAGGCGGGACAGGGGGCCGAATTCACCCCTCCACTTT.

The chain links TRBV29-1 to TRBJ2-2; the match to TRBD1 covers 7 bases. Trimming cost V 4 bases and J 0 bases; bases outside gene matches: 11. Germline loops: CDR1 SQVTM, CDR2 ANQGSEA. The CDR3 runs 17 residues. This CDR3 reads CSVGGTGATTNTGELFF. In DNA, the CDR3 is TGCAGCGTTGGAGGAACAGGGGCGACTACGAACACCGGGGAGCTGTTTTTT.

This sequence joins TRBV6-2 or TRBV6-3 and TRBJ2-7; D unresolved. This CDR3 has 14 residues. The germline gives CDR1 MNHEY, CDR2 SVGEGT. V dropped 0 bases and J dropped 0 bases, with 6 bases sitting between them. In DNA, the CDR3 is TGTGCCAGCAGTTACTCTCGGAGCTCCTACGAGCAGTACTTC. Protein: CASSYSRSSYEQYF.

CDR3 region: CASSGVAANYGYTF. CDR3 bases: TGTGCCAGCAGTGGTGTGGCGGCTAACTATGGCTACACCTTC. This chain connects TRBV2 to TRBJ1-2, with D unresolved. V dropped 4 bases and J dropped 0 bases, with 9 bases sitting between them. The CDR3 loop spans 14 amino acids. Germline V gene sequence: CDR1 SNHLY, CDR2 FYNNEI.